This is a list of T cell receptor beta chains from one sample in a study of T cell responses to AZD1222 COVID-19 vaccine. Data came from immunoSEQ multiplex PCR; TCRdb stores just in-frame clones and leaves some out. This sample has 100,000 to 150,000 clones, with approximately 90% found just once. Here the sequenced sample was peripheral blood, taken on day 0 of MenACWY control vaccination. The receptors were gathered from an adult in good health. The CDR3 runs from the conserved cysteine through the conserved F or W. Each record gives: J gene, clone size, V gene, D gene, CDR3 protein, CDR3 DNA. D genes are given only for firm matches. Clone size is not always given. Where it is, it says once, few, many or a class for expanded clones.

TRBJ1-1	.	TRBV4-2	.	CASSQDRTASGVVAFF	TGTGCCAGCAGCCAAGATCGTACTGCGTCAGGCGTTGTAGCTTTCTTT
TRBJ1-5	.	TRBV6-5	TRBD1	CASRIRGNQPQHF	TGTGCCAGCAGAATCAGGGGGAATCAGCCCCAGCATTTT
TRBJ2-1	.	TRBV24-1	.	CATSGYMGTSYNEQFF	TGTGCCACCAGTGGCTATATGGGCACGTCCTACAATGAGCAGTTCTTC
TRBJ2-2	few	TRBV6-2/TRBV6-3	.	CASSNGIDPTGELFF	TGTGCCAGCAGTAACGGAATAGACCCCACCGGGGAGCTGTTTTTT
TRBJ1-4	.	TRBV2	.	CASTRASTNEKLFF	TGTGCCAGCACCAGGGCCTCAACTAATGAAAAACTGTTTTTT
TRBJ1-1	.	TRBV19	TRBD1	CASSPTGQAGPEAFF	TGTGCCAGTAGTCCCACCGGACAGGCCGGACCTGAAGCTTTCTTT
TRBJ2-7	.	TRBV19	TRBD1	CASSIGTGSYEQYF	TGTGCCAGTAGTATAGGGACAGGATCCTACGAGCAGTACTTC
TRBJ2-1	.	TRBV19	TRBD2	CASSITWTSGYNEQFF	TGTGCCAGTAGTATAACCTGGACTAGCGGCTACAATGAGCAGTTCTTC
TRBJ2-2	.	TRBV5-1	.	CASSFWTGGTGELFF	TGCGCCAGCAGCTTTTGGACGGGTGGGACCGGGGAGCTGTTTTTT
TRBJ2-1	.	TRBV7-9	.	CASSFWALGSNEQFF	TGTGCCAGCAGCTTTTGGGCCCTAGGATCGAATGAGCAGTTCTTC
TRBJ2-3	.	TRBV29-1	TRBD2	CSVAGVVETGLAPDTQYF	TGCAGCGTTGCGGGGGTGGTAGAGACTGGACTAGCGCCAGATACGCAGTATTTT
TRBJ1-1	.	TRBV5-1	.	CASSLALQGRDEAFF	TGCGCCAGCAGCTTGGCCTTACAGGGAAGGGATGAAGCTTTCTTT
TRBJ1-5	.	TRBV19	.	CASSTTTGWRWQPQHF	TGTGCCAGTAGTACTACAACAGGGTGGAGGTGGCAGCCCCAGCATTTT
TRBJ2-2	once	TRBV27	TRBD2	CASKRETGELFF	TGTGCCAGCAAGCGGGAGACCGGGGAGCTGTTTTTT
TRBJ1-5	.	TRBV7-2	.	CASSLTGGWQPQHF	TGTGCCAGCAGCTTAACGGGGGGCTGGCAGCCCCAGCATTTT
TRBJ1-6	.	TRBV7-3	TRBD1	CASSAQGGYGSPLHF	TGTGCCAGCAGCGCCCAGGGGGGGTACGGCTCACCCCTCCACTTT
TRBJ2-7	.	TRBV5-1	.	CASSFGTYEQYF	TGCGCCAGCAGCTTTGGGACCTACGAGCAGTACTTC
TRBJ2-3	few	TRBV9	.	CASSPSSGPDTQYF	TGTGCCAGCAGCCCGAGTTCGGGTCCAGATACGCAGTATTTT
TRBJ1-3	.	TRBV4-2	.	CASSLRAGVENTIYF	TGTGCCAGCAGCTTACGGGCAGGGGTTGAAAACACCATATATTTT
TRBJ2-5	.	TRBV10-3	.	CAISQPSGVQETQYF	TGTGCCATCAGTCAACCCTCCGGGGTTCAAGAGACCCAGTACTTC
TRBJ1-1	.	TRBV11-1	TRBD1	CASGRGPEAFF	TGTGCCAGCGGGAGGGGGCCCGAAGCTTTCTTT
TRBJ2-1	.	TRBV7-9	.	CASSLVLGNNEQFF	TGTGCCAGCAGCTTAGTTCTGGGGAACAATGAGCAGTTCTTC
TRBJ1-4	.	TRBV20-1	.	CSASRLAELFF	TGCAGTGCTAGTCGGCTTGCGGAACTGTTTTTT
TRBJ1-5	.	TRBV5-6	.	CASSLGQAANQPQHF	TGTGCCAGCAGCTTGGGGCAGGCGGCCAATCAGCCCCAGCATTTT
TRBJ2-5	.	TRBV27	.	CASSKGEGTRETQYF	TGTGCCAGCAGTAAGGGTGAGGGGACCCGAGAGACCCAGTACTTC
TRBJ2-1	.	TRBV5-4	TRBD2	CASSHSGSGYNEQFF	TGTGCCAGCAGTCATAGCGGGAGTGGCTACAATGAGCAGTTCTTC
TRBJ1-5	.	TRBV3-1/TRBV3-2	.	CASSQELGRHRNQPQHF	TGTGCCAGCAGCCAAGAGTTGGGGAGGCACCGCAATCAGCCCCAGCATTTT
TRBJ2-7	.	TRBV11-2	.	CASSLFHGEQYF	TGTGCCAGCAGCTTATTCCACGGCGAGCAGTACTTC
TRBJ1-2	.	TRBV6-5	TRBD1	CASSPGQGSLYGYTF	TGTGCCAGCAGCCCCGGACAGGGGAGTCTCTATGGCTACACCTTC
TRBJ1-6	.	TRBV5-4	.	CASSFYRGPNSPLHF	TGTGCCAGCAGTTTCTACCGGGGGCCAAATTCACCCCTCCACTTT
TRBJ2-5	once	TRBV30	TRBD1	CAWSRDRQKETQYF	TGTGCCTGGAGTCGGGACAGACAAAAAGAGACCCAGTACTTC
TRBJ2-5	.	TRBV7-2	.	CASSFYREETQYF	TGTGCCAGCAGCTTTTACAGGGAAGAGACCCAGTACTTC
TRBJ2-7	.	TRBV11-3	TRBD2	CASSSPGLAGAGYEQYF	TGTGCCAGCAGCTCTCCGGGACTAGCGGGAGCCGGTTACGAGCAGTACTTC
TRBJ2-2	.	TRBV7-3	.	CASSLTVFGELFF	TGTGCCAGCAGCTTAACTGTGTTCGGGGAGCTGTTTTTT
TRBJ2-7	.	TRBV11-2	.	CASSRSGTINYEQYF	TGTGCCAGCAGCCGGAGCGGGACAATCAACTACGAGCAGTACTTC
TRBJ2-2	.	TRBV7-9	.	CASTRLSDTTPGTGELFF	TGTGCCAGCACCCGCTTATCGGACACTACTCCGGGAACCGGGGAGCTGTTTTTT
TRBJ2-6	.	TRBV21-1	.	CASSHTGANVLTF	TGTGCCAGCAGCCACACCGGGGCCAACGTCCTGACTTTC
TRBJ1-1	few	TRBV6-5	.	CASSPPGLNAGAAFF	TGTGCCAGCAGTCCTCCGGGACTCAACGCCGGGGCGGCTTTCTTT
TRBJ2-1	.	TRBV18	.	CASSTGGNEQFF	TGTGCCAGCTCAACCGGGGGCAATGAGCAGTTCTTC
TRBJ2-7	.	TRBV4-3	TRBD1	CASRSGTGVAYEQYF	TGCGCCAGCAGGTCCGGGACAGGGGTAGCCTACGAGCAGTACTTC
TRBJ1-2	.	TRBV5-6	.	CASSPVGGVQANYGYTF	TGTGCCAGCAGCCCGGTTGGCGGGGTTCAAGCTAACTATGGCTACACCTTC
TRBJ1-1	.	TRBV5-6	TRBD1	CASSGDRGHAEAFF	TGTGCCAGCAGCGGAGACAGGGGACACGCTGAAGCTTTCTTT
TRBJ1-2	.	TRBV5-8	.	CASSLSRVDYGYTF	TGTGCCAGCAGCTTGAGCAGGGTTGACTATGGCTACACCTTC
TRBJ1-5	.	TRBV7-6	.	CASSLGNGAYSNQPQHF	TGTGCCAGCAGCTTAGGAAATGGGGCCTATAGCAATCAGCCCCAGCATTTT
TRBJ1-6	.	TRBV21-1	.	CAKGPDNSPLHF	TGTGCCAAGGGACCCGATAATTCACCCCTCCACTTT
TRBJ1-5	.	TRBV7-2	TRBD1	CASSLGQTNQPQHF	TGTGCCAGCAGCTTGGGACAGACCAATCAGCCCCAGCATTTT
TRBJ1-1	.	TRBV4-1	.	CASSQVPTGNTEAFF	TGCGCCAGCAGCCAAGTACCAACAGGGAACACTGAAGCTTTCTTT
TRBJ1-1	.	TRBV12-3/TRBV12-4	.	CASSLRGEAFF	TGTGCCAGCAGTTTGAGGGGAGAAGCTTTCTTT
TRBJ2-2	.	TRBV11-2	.	CASSLGSVTGELFF	TGTGCCAGCAGCTTGGGGTCAGTCACCGGGGAGCTGTTTTTT
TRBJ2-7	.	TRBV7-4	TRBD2	CASSLRLATYEQYF	TGTGCCAGCAGCTTAAGACTAGCAACCTACGAGCAGTACTTC
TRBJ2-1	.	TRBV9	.	CASSPHGPSSYNEQFF	TGTGCCAGCAGCCCCCACGGGCCGAGCTCCTACAATGAGCAGTTCTTC
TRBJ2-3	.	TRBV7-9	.	CASSLVGSSTDTQYF	TGTGCCAGCAGCTTAGTGGGGTCAAGCACAGATACGCAGTATTTT
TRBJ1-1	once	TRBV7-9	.	CASSPNAGGEAFF	TGTGCCAGCAGCCCCAATGCGGGGGGGGAAGCTTTCTTT
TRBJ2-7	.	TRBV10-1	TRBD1	CASSDPGTGVYEQYF	TGCGCCAGCAGTGATCCCGGGACAGGGGTCTACGAGCAGTACTTC
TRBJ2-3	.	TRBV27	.	CASRPPVNTDTQYF	TGTGCCAGCAGGCCCCCAGTGAACACAGATACGCAGTATTTT
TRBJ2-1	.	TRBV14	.	CASSQDTAGEQFF	TGTGCCAGCAGCCAAGATACGGCGGGAGAGCAGTTCTTC
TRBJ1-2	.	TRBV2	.	CASSLIRPDLHYGYTF	TGTGCCAGCAGTCTTATACGCCCCGACCTGCACTATGGCTACACCTTC